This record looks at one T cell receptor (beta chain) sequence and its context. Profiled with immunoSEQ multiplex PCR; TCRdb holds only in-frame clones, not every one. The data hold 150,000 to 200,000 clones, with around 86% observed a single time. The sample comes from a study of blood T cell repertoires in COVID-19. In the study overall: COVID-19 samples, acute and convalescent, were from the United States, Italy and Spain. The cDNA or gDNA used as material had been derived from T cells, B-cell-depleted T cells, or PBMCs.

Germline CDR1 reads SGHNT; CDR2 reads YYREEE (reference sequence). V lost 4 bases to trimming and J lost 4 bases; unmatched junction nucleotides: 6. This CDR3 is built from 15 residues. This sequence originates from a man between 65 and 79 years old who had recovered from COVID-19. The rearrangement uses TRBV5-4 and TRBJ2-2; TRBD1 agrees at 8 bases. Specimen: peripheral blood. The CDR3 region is CASSARGLGTGELFF. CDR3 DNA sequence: TGTGCCAGCAGCGCCAGGGGGCTTGGCACCGGGGAGCTGTTTTTT.